These T cell receptor beta chains were read from a single sample in a study of technical replicates of blood from four donors. Repertoires were generated with immunoSEQ multiplex PCR, while TCRdb's copy carries only in-frame clones and drops some. The repertoire consists of fewer than 70,000 clones, with 94% occurring once and the leading ten covering 0.2% to 0.25%. The sequencing input was T cells isolated from PBMCs. The source is a human donor in good health. Both conserved end residues are part of each CDR3. Fields, in order: clone size, D gene, J gene, V gene, CDR3 DNA, CDR3 protein. D genes are given only for firm matches. Clone size is not always given. Where it is, it says once, few, many or a class for expanded clones.

clone size: -
D gene: TRBD2
J gene: TRBJ2-5
V gene: TRBV5-1
CDR3 DNA: TGCGCCAGCAGGGACGGATCCGGGGGGTTAAAGACCCAGTACTTC
CDR3 protein: CASRDGSGGLKTQYF

clone size: once
D gene: -
J gene: TRBJ2-1
V gene: TRBV7-2
CDR3 DNA: TGTGCCAGCAGCTTACCCGGGTTCGGGTTTAATGAGCAGTTCTTC
CDR3 protein: CASSLPGFGFNEQFF

clone size: -
D gene: -
J gene: TRBJ1-2
V gene: TRBV10-2
CDR3 DNA: TGCGCCAGCAGTGAGTCGAGGTTGCTCGCTAACTATGGCTACACCTTC
CDR3 protein: CASSESRLLANYGYTF

clone size: -
D gene: -
J gene: TRBJ2-1
V gene: TRBV11-2
CDR3 DNA: TGTGCCAGCAGCTTATCCCGCGGGAAGGCGCAGTTCTTC
CDR3 protein: CASSLSRGKAQFF

clone size: once
D gene: -
J gene: TRBJ1-5
V gene: TRBV7-9
CDR3 DNA: TGTGCCAGCAGCTTAGTGGCTCAGCCCCAGCATTTT
CDR3 protein: CASSLVAQPQHF

clone size: -
D gene: TRBD1
J gene: TRBJ2-2
V gene: TRBV14
CDR3 DNA: TGTGCCAGCAGCCAGAGACAGGGTCACACCGGGGAGCTGTTTTTT
CDR3 protein: CASSQRQGHTGELFF

clone size: once
D gene: -
J gene: TRBJ2-7
V gene: TRBV5-1
CDR3 DNA: TGCGCCAGCAGCCAGAACTACGAGCAGTACTTC
CDR3 protein: CASSQNYEQYF

clone size: -
D gene: TRBD2
J gene: TRBJ2-1
V gene: TRBV7-9
CDR3 DNA: TGTGCCAGCAGCTCTCGGGGGGGGTACAATGAGCAGTTCTTC
CDR3 protein: CASSSRGGYNEQFF

clone size: -
D gene: -
J gene: TRBJ2-3
V gene: TRBV28
CDR3 DNA: TGTGCCAGCAGTTCACCCTTGTTCCCCCGCGGCGGGCAGTATTTT
CDR3 protein: CASSSPLFPRGGQYF

clone size: -
D gene: TRBD1
J gene: TRBJ2-1
V gene: TRBV6-5
CDR3 DNA: TGTGCCAGCAGTTCCCGACGCAGGGGGACCTACAATGAGCAGTTCTTC
CDR3 protein: CASSSRRRGTYNEQFF

clone size: few
D gene: TRBD2
J gene: TRBJ2-7
V gene: TRBV5-5
CDR3 DNA: TGTGCCAGCAGCTCGGGGTTACTAGGCGGGAGTCGGTACGAGCAGTACTTC
CDR3 protein: CASSSGLLGGSRYEQYF

clone size: -
D gene: TRBD2
J gene: TRBJ2-3
V gene: TRBV28
CDR3 DNA: TGTGCCAGCAGTTTATCCGGGGCATCGGGGGGTACGCAGTATTTT
CDR3 protein: CASSLSGASGGTQYF

clone size: -
D gene: TRBD2
J gene: TRBJ2-1
V gene: TRBV6-6
CDR3 DNA: TGTGCCAGCAGTTACGGGACTAGCCCGAGGGGGCAGTTCTTC
CDR3 protein: CASSYGTSPRGQFF

clone size: -
D gene: -
J gene: TRBJ1-1
V gene: TRBV28
CDR3 DNA: TGTGCCAGCAGTTTCCCCCGCCGGGGGACTGAAGCTTTCTTT
CDR3 protein: CASSFPRRGTEAFF

clone size: once
D gene: -
J gene: TRBJ1-6
V gene: TRBV7-3
CDR3 DNA: TGTGCCAGCAGCTTGGGAGGCTATAATTCACCCCTCCACTTT
CDR3 protein: CASSLGGYNSPLHF

clone size: -
D gene: TRBD1
J gene: TRBJ2-2
V gene: TRBV5-1
CDR3 DNA: TGCGCCTCCCACAGACAGGGGGCAGACACCGGGGAGCTGTTTTTT
CDR3 protein: CASHRQGADTGELFF

clone size: -
D gene: -
J gene: TRBJ1-4
V gene: TRBV11-2
CDR3 DNA: TGTGCCAGCAGGATGACTGGATTTAACGAAAAACTGTTTTTT
CDR3 protein: CASRMTGFNEKLFF

clone size: few
D gene: TRBD2
J gene: TRBJ2-3
V gene: TRBV6-6
CDR3 DNA: TGTGCCAGCAGTTACCCGACTAGCGGGAGTACAGATACGCAGTATTTT
CDR3 protein: CASSYPTSGSTDTQYF

clone size: -
D gene: -
J gene: TRBJ2-7
V gene: TRBV5-1
CDR3 DNA: TGCGCCAGCAGCCCGCCAGGGGTTAGGGCCTACGAGCAGTACTTC
CDR3 protein: CASSPPGVRAYEQYF

clone size: -
D gene: TRBD2
J gene: TRBJ2-1
V gene: TRBV5-4
CDR3 DNA: TGTGCCAGCAGCTTGGTTGGCCCAGGGAGGGATGAGCAGTTCTTC
CDR3 protein: CASSLVGPGRDEQFF

clone size: -
D gene: TRBD1
J gene: TRBJ2-1
V gene: TRBV10-3
CDR3 DNA: TGTGCCATCAGTGAGTCGATCAAGGGACAGGGTATCAATGAGCAGTTCTTC
CDR3 protein: CAISESIKGQGINEQFF

clone size: -
D gene: -
J gene: TRBJ2-1
V gene: TRBV29-1
CDR3 DNA: TGCAGCGTTGAAGATCTTCCGGGGGGCCACGATGAGCAGTTCTTC
CDR3 protein: CSVEDLPGGHDEQFF

clone size: -
D gene: -
J gene: TRBJ1-1
V gene: TRBV5-6
CDR3 DNA: TGTGCCAGCCGCGGGGACTTCAACTCTGAAGCTTTCTTT
CDR3 protein: CASRGDFNSEAFF

clone size: once
D gene: -
J gene: TRBJ2-7
V gene: TRBV7-9
CDR3 DNA: TGTGCCAGCAGCTTAGAGCTGGGGGCAGGGGAGCAGTACTTC
CDR3 protein: CASSLELGAGEQYF

clone size: -
D gene: -
J gene: TRBJ2-7
V gene: TRBV5-5
CDR3 DNA: TGTGCCAGCAGCTTGGCCCCGGAGGGGTTATATTACGAGCAGTACTTC
CDR3 protein: CASSLAPEGLYYEQYF

clone size: -
D gene: -
J gene: TRBJ1-4
V gene: TRBV28
CDR3 DNA: TGTGCCAGCAGTTTTGGGGCGGTTGCTAATGAAAAACTGTTTTTT
CDR3 protein: CASSFGAVANEKLFF

clone size: -
D gene: TRBD1
J gene: TRBJ1-4
V gene: TRBV28
CDR3 DNA: TGTGCCAGCAGGGCGACAGGGGAAAATGAAAAACTGTTTTTT
CDR3 protein: CASRATGENEKLFF

clone size: -
D gene: -
J gene: TRBJ2-5
V gene: TRBV11-3
CDR3 DNA: TGTGCCAGCAGCCGGACCGACTACTCCTTCCAAGAGACCCAGTACTTC
CDR3 protein: CASSRTDYSFQETQYF

clone size: -
D gene: TRBD1
J gene: TRBJ2-7
V gene: TRBV5-1
CDR3 DNA: TGCGCCAGCAGCTTGGGACAGGGGGACGAGCAGTACTTC
CDR3 protein: CASSLGQGDEQYF

clone size: -
D gene: -
J gene: TRBJ2-7
V gene: TRBV7-2
CDR3 DNA: TGTGCCAGCACCGCAGGGGGGAAACATAACGAGCAGTACTTC
CDR3 protein: CASTAGGKHNEQYF

clone size: -
D gene: -
J gene: TRBJ2-2
V gene: TRBV5-1
CDR3 DNA: TGCGCCAGCAGCTTCCTAGGCAACACCGGGGAGCTGTTTTTT
CDR3 protein: CASSFLGNTGELFF

clone size: once
D gene: -
J gene: TRBJ2-6
V gene: TRBV5-1
CDR3 DNA: TGCGCCAGCAGCCCGGGGGATGAAGGGGCCAACGTCCTGACTTTC
CDR3 protein: CASSPGDEGANVLTF

clone size: -
D gene: TRBD1
J gene: TRBJ2-7
V gene: TRBV5-1
CDR3 DNA: TGCGCCAGCAGCCCCCTAGACTCCGGGACAGCAAACGAGCAGTACTTC
CDR3 protein: CASSPLDSGTANEQYF

clone size: few
D gene: TRBD2
J gene: TRBJ2-1
V gene: TRBV12-5
CDR3 DNA: TGTGCTAGTGGTTCCCGACTAGCGGGAGGTCTCTACAATGAGCAGTTCTTC
CDR3 protein: CASGSRLAGGLYNEQFF

clone size: -
D gene: TRBD2
J gene: TRBJ2-5
V gene: TRBV7-9
CDR3 DNA: TGTGCCAGCAGCTTAGTAACACTAGCGGGACAAGAGACCCAGTACTTC
CDR3 protein: CASSLVTLAGQETQYF

clone size: -
D gene: TRBD2
J gene: TRBJ2-5
V gene: TRBV5-6
CDR3 DNA: TGTGCCAGCAGCTTAAGCGGGGGGGCCGGGACCCAGTACTTC
CDR3 protein: CASSLSGGAGTQYF

clone size: -
D gene: -
J gene: TRBJ2-2
V gene: TRBV6-5
CDR3 DNA: TGTGCCAGCAGTCCGACAGCGAACACCGGGGAGCTGTTTTTT
CDR3 protein: CASSPTANTGELFF

clone size: -
D gene: TRBD2
J gene: TRBJ2-1
V gene: TRBV10-3
CDR3 DNA: TGTGCCATCAGTAAGTCCGGGACTAGCGGGGGTTACAATGAGCAGTTCTTC
CDR3 protein: CAISKSGTSGGYNEQFF

clone size: -
D gene: TRBD2
J gene: TRBJ2-5
V gene: TRBV20-1
CDR3 DNA: TGCGCGGGGGAGTTCTCAGAGACCCAGTACTTC
CDR3 protein: CAGEFSETQYF

clone size: -
D gene: TRBD2
J gene: TRBJ2-7
V gene: TRBV7-8
CDR3 DNA: TGTGCCAGCAGCTTTGGACTAGCGGGTGGCCTCACCTACGAGCAGTACTTC
CDR3 protein: CASSFGLAGGLTYEQYF

clone size: -
D gene: -
J gene: TRBJ1-5
V gene: TRBV9
CDR3 DNA: TGTGCCAGCAGCCCCTCAGGGGCTGGCAATCAGCCCCAGCATTTT
CDR3 protein: CASSPSGAGNQPQHF

clone size: -
D gene: -
J gene: TRBJ2-2
V gene: TRBV14
CDR3 DNA: TGTGCCAGCAGCCGAGCGACTGTCACCGGGGAGCTGTTTTTT
CDR3 protein: CASSRATVTGELFF

clone size: -
D gene: TRBD1
J gene: TRBJ1-4
V gene: TRBV29-1
CDR3 DNA: TGCAGCGTCGGGACAGGGGGCTATGATGAAAAACTGTTTTTT
CDR3 protein: CSVGTGGYDEKLFF

clone size: -
D gene: TRBD2
J gene: TRBJ2-1
V gene: TRBV5-1
CDR3 DNA: TGCGCCAGCAGCCCTAGCGGGGGGGCCAGCAATGAGCAGTTCTTC
CDR3 protein: CASSPSGGASNEQFF

clone size: -
D gene: -
J gene: TRBJ2-3
V gene: TRBV10-2
CDR3 DNA: TGCGCCAGCAGTGAGCGGGGAGATACGCAGTATTTT
CDR3 protein: CASSERGDTQYF

clone size: -
D gene: TRBD2
J gene: TRBJ2-1
V gene: TRBV5-4
CDR3 DNA: TGTGCCAGCAGCCCCCTAGCGGGGCCTACCTACAATGAGCAGTTCTTC
CDR3 protein: CASSPLAGPTYNEQFF

clone size: -
D gene: TRBD1
J gene: TRBJ2-3
V gene: TRBV11-1
CDR3 DNA: TGTGCCAGCAGCAGAGCCGGGACAGCGAACAGATTTAGCACAGATACGCAGTATTTT
CDR3 protein: CASSRAGTANRFSTDTQYF

clone size: -
D gene: TRBD2
J gene: TRBJ2-1
V gene: TRBV7-6
CDR3 DNA: TGTGCCAGCAGGAATGGACGGGAGGGCCAAAACGAGCAGTTCTTC
CDR3 protein: CASRNGREGQNEQFF

clone size: -
D gene: -
J gene: TRBJ2-1
V gene: TRBV7-9
CDR3 DNA: TGTGCCAGCAGCCCACCACTCACCAGGGAGCAGTTCTTC
CDR3 protein: CASSPPLTREQFF

clone size: -
D gene: TRBD1
J gene: TRBJ1-5
V gene: TRBV23-1
CDR3 DNA: TGCGCCAGCAAACAAGTGGCATCCGGGACAGGACGAAATCAGCCCCAGCATTTT
CDR3 protein: CASKQVASGTGRNQPQHF

clone size: -
D gene: -
J gene: TRBJ2-5
V gene: TRBV29-1
CDR3 DNA: TGCAGCGTTGTTAGCTTTGGGGAGACCCAGTACTTC
CDR3 protein: CSVVSFGETQYF

clone size: -
D gene: TRBD1
J gene: TRBJ2-5
V gene: TRBV7-9
CDR3 DNA: TGTGCCAGCAGCTTAGGCCGGACAGGAGGATTGGAAGAGACCCAGTACTTC
CDR3 protein: CASSLGRTGGLEETQYF

clone size: -
D gene: -
J gene: TRBJ2-3
V gene: TRBV28
CDR3 DNA: TGTGCCAGCAGTCCTCTAGTTTCCCTTTTTACGCAGTATTTT
CDR3 protein: CASSPLVSLFTQYF

clone size: -
D gene: -
J gene: TRBJ1-2
V gene: TRBV5-6
CDR3 DNA: TGTGCCAGCAGCTTCGGGGGAGTGCATGGCTACACCTTC
CDR3 protein: CASSFGGVHGYTF

clone size: -
D gene: -
J gene: TRBJ1-1
V gene: TRBV28
CDR3 DNA: TGTGCCAGCAGTCTCGGGGGTCCCGGCCTTGTTGCTGAAGCTTTCTTT
CDR3 protein: CASSLGGPGLVAEAFF

clone size: -
D gene: -
J gene: TRBJ2-7
V gene: TRBV5-1
CDR3 DNA: TGCGCCAGCAGCCCGGGAGAGGTAACCTACGAGCAGTACTTC
CDR3 protein: CASSPGEVTYEQYF

clone size: -
D gene: -
J gene: TRBJ2-1
V gene: TRBV5-1
CDR3 DNA: TGCGCCAGCAGCGGCTCGGGCAATGAGCAGTTCTTC
CDR3 protein: CASSGSGNEQFF

clone size: -
D gene: -
J gene: TRBJ1-2
V gene: TRBV20-1
CDR3 DNA: TGCAGTGTTCCAAATTACTATGGCTACACCTTC
CDR3 protein: CSVPNYYGYTF

clone size: -
D gene: TRBD2
J gene: TRBJ2-1
V gene: TRBV13
CDR3 DNA: TGTGCCAGCAGCTTGGGGCTAGCGGGAACCCCCCGGGATGAGCAGTTCTTC
CDR3 protein: CASSLGLAGTPRDEQFF